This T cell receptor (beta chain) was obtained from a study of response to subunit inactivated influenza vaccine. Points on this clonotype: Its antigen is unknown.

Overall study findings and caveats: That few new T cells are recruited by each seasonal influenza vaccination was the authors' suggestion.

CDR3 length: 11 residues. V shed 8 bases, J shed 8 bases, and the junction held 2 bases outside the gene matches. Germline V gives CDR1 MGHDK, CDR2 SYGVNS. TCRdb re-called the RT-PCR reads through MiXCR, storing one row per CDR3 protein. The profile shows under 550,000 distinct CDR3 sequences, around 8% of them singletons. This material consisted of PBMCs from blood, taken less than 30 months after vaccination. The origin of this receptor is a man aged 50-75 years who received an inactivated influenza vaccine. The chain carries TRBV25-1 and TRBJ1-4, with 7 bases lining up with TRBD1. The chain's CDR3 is CASAGGEKLFF. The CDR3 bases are TGTGCCAGCGCAGGGGGAGAAAAACTGTTTTTT.